Listed here are 24 T cell receptor beta chains from one sample, sequenced in a study of OX40 agonist ivuxolimab in advanced cancers. Repertoires were generated with immunoSEQ multiplex PCR, while TCRdb's copy carries only in-frame clones and drops some. The data show approximately 70,000 clones, approximately 85% seen once. Sequencing used CD4+ or CD8+ T cells sorted from blood, obtained in a trial of the OX40 agonist ivuxolimab. The receptor set was obtained from an adult with an advanced solid tumor such as melanoma, head and neck, liver or kidney cancer.

The chain recombines TRBV19 with TRBJ1-5; D might be TRBD1 (5 bases). The CDR3 loop spans 15 amino acids. Germline values: CDR1 LNHDA, CDR2 SQIVND (reference sequence). Trimming stripped 7 bases from V and 3 bases from J, with 16 bases between. The CDR3 is CASTNKGTYNQPQHF. The CDR3 DNA is TGTGCCAGTACTAATAAGGGGACTTACAATCAGCCCCAGCATTTT.

The chain uses TRBV18 and TRBJ1-1; D is ambiguous. Deletions cut 2 bases from V and 2 bases from J, with 9 bases between. Germline-derived CDR1 and CDR2 are KGHSH and LQKENI. There are 14 residues in the CDR3. CDR3 sequence (DNA): TGTGCCAGCTCACCATCCCGCGCAAACACTGAAGCTTTCTTT. Translating gives CASSPSRANTEAFF.

As to this clone: One junction end disagrees with the germline gene, perhaps due to a read error. The chain uses TRBV5-6 and TRBJ1-1; the D is unclear. CDR1 is SGHDT and CDR2 is YYEEEE in the germline V gene. The CDR3 contains 13 residues. CDR3 sequence reads: CASTLGVNTEAFF. The CDR3 bases are TGTGCCAGCACCTTGGGAGTTAACACTGAAGCTTTCTTT. Supplemented by reference TRBV5-6 and TRBJ1-1, the full variable domain reads DAGVTQSPTHLIKTRGQQVTLRCSPKSGHDTVSWYQQALGQGPQFIFQYYEEEERQRGNFPDRFSGHQFPNYSSELNVNALLLGDSALYLCASTLGVNTEAFFGQGTRLTVV.

The chain has TRBV6-5 and TRBJ1-3; no reliable D call. Germline V gene lookup returns CDR1 MNHEY and CDR2 SVGAGI. The CDR3 length is 15 residues. V was clipped by 3 bases and J by 0 bases, with 9 bases between them. This CDR3 is CASSYGPFSGNTIYF. CDR3 bases: TGTGCCAGCAGTTATGGCCCGTTCTCTGGAAACACCATATATTTT.

This chain uses TRBV18 with TRBJ2-1, with TRBD1 as a possible D gene (6 bases). Deletions cut 1 base from V and 9 bases from J, with 13 bases between. The germline V gene encodes CDR1 KGHSH and CDR2 LQKENI. The CDR3 has 14 residues. The CDR3 DNA is TGTGCCAGCTCACCACTACGAGGGGGAAGTGAGCAGTTCTTC. It yields the protein CASSPLRGGSEQFF.

The V gene is TRBV7-2, the J gene TRBJ2-5, with D unclear. The J call is in doubt because the DNA end fits TRBJ2-7 better. Germline V gene sequence: CDR1 SGHTA, CDR2 FQGNSA. The CDR3 length is 11 residues. CDR3 sequence: CASSLSYEQYF. CDR3 sequence (DNA): TGTGCCAGCAGCTTAAGTTACGAGCAGTACTTC.

The V gene is TRBV2, the J gene TRBJ2-1; 11 positions match TRBD2. Losses at the gene ends were 5 bases for V and 3 bases for J; bases not matched to a gene: 6. CDR1 SNHLY and CDR2 FYNNEI come from the germline V gene. This CDR3 comprises 16 residues. CDR3: CASSSRLAGGYNEQFF. In nucleotides, the CDR3 is TGTGCCAGCAGTTCCCGGCTAGCGGGAGGCTACAATGAGCAGTTCTTC.

The rearrangement links TRBV7-9 to TRBJ1-4; D gene uncertain. Deletions cut 2 bases from V and 5 bases from J, with 15 bases between. The CDR3 is 16 residues long. Germline values: CDR1 SEHNR, CDR2 FQNEAQ (reference sequence). Here the CDR3 reads CASSLRGGSSNEKLFF. CDR3 sequence (DNA): TGTGCCAGCAGCTTAAGAGGAGGAAGCAGCAATGAAAAACTGTTTTTT. The entire variable domain, with the rest obtained from reference TRBV7-9 and TRBJ1-4, is as follows: DTGVSQNPRHKITKRGQNVTFRCDPISEHNRLYWYRQTLGQGPEFLTYFQNEAQLEKSRLLSDRFSAERPKGSFSTLEIQRTEQGDSAMYLCASSLRGGSSNEKLFFGSGTQLSVL.

This chain joins TRBV14 and TRBJ2-7; 9 bases align to TRBD2. Germline values: CDR1 SGHDN, CDR2 FVKESK. Trimming cost V 4 bases and J 3 bases; bases outside gene matches: 19. CDR3 length: 19 residues. This chain's CDR3 is CASSLYYSGSFQGFYEQYF. The CDR3 DNA is TGTGCCAGCAGCCTCTACTATAGCGGGAGTTTTCAAGGGTTCTACGAGCAGTACTTC.

The V gene is TRBV4-1, the J gene TRBJ1-1; possibly TRBD1 for D (5 bases). The CDR3 is 14 amino acids. V was trimmed by 3 bases and J by 0 bases, leaving 8 bases between them. Germline V gene lookup returns CDR1 MGHRA and CDR2 YSYEKL. The CDR3 protein is CASSQTAMNTEAFF. CDR3 coding DNA: TGCGCCAGCAGCCAGACAGCTATGAACACTGAAGCTTTCTTT.

The sample holds one count of this clone. V gene TRBV5-1 combines with J gene TRBJ1-1, with no clear D. The CDR3 totals 14 residues. Trimming pared 0 bases from V and 2 bases from J, leaving 8 bases between. Germline CDR1 SGHRS, CDR2 YFSETQ. In nucleotides, the CDR3 is TGCGCCAGCAGCTTGGCTCAGGCTAACACTGAAGCTTTCTTT. Translating it yields CASSLAQANTEAFF.

This chain joins TRBV5-5 and TRBJ2-3; either TRBD1 or TRBD2 may supply D (5 bases each). Germline-derived CDR1 and CDR2 are SGHKS and YYEKEE (reference sequence). The ends were cut back, 3 bases at V and 5 bases at J, with 13 bases in the middle. The CDR3 totals 14 residues. The CDR3 region is CASSSDWGIDTQYF. In DNA, the CDR3 is TGTGCCAGCAGCTCAGACTGGGGGATAGATACGCAGTATTTT.

V usage is TRBV19 and J usage is TRBJ1-1; TRBD1 agrees at 9 bases. V was clipped by 6 bases and J by 10 bases; unmatched bases: 6. CDR3 length: 12 amino acids. Germline-derived CDR1 and CDR2 are LNHDA and SQIVND (reference sequence). CDR3 nucleotides: TGTGCCAGTAGCGGGACAGGGTACAGAGCTTTCTTT. As protein: CASSGTGYRAFF.

This chain connects TRBV19 to TRBJ2-1, with 9 bases that match TRBD2. CDR3 length equals 16 residues. Germline lookup yields CDR1 LNHDA and CDR2 SQIVND (reference sequence). V was clipped by 1 base and J by 4 bases; unmatched bases: 5. CDR3 residues: CASSIGGLAGYNEQFF. Here the CDR3 DNA reads TGTGCCAGTAGTATAGGGGGGCTAGCGGGGTACAATGAGCAGTTCTTC.

V is TRBV28 and J is TRBJ1-1; possible D gene TRBD1, 5 bases. Trimming shortened V by 6 bases and J by 10 bases, and 15 bases separated the two germline ends. Germline V lookup: CDR1 MDHEN, CDR2 SYDVKM. This CDR3 is 12 amino acids long. The CDR3 protein is CASSTPIRGAFF. The CDR3 nucleotides read TGTGCCAGCAGCACCCCGATAAGGGGAGCTTTCTTT.

In its sample, this clone was seen a few times. The chain uses TRBV7-3 and TRBJ1-1; tentative D call: TRBD1 (5 bases). CDR3 length: 13 amino acids. Trimming cost V 3 bases and J 1 base, with 6 bases left between them. CDR1 and CDR2 from the germline V gene are SGHTA and FQGTGA. This CDR3 reads CASSLDKNTEAFF. The CDR3 DNA sequence: TGTGCCAGCAGCTTGGACAAGAACACTGAAGCTTTCTTT.

The DNA of the CDR3 is TGTGCCAGCAGCCAGATCAGGGCTGTTAATTCACCCCTCCACTTT. Its protein product is CASSQIRAVNSPLHF. This chain uses TRBV27 with TRBJ1-6, with D maybe TRBD1 (5 bases). Germline V gene data show CDR1 as MNHEY and CDR2 as SMNVEV (reference sequence). V was pared by 6 bases and J by 6 bases, with 15 bases between. CDR3 length equals 15 residues.

This chain connects TRBV6-1 to TRBJ2-1; 14 bases are a match to TRBD2. This CDR3 comprises 14 residues. V dropped 4 bases and J dropped 15; count of bases not matched to a gene: 8. Germline V gene lookup returns CDR1 MNHNS and CDR2 SASEGT. This CDR3 reads CASSVTSGRAGRFF. In nucleotides, the CDR3 is TGTGCCAGCAGTGTGACTAGCGGGAGGGCCGGGAGGTTCTTC.

The CDR3: CASSYSPRLAAYEQYF. The CDR3 coding sequence is TGTGCCAGCAGTTACTCACCCAGGCTAGCGGCCTACGAGCAGTACTTC. V and J are TRBV6-5 and TRBJ2-7, with 7 bases aligning to TRBD2. The J segment lost 2 bases and the V segment lost 0 bases, leaving 7 bases of the junction unmatched. The CDR3 consists of 16 residues. Germline V gene data show CDR1 as MNHEY and CDR2 as SVGAGI.

V gene TRBV5-5 combines with J gene TRBJ1-1; D is perhaps TRBD1 (5 bases). Germline V gene data show CDR1 as SGHKS and CDR2 as YYEKEE (reference sequence). Trimming took 4 bases from V and 2 from J, leaving 15 bases between them. The CDR3 covers 15 residues. CDR3 bases: TGTGCCAGCAGCCCCATTGGGGCCCCAAACACTGAAGCTTTCTTT. Translating gives CASSPIGAPNTEAFF.

The rearrangement joins TRBV19 to TRBJ2-7, with no clear D. Germline CDR1 reads LNHDA; CDR2 reads SQIVND (reference sequence). The ends were cut back, 6 bases at V and 0 bases at J, with 12 bases in the middle. This CDR3 is built from 14 residues. The DNA for the CDR3 is TGTGCCAGTAGGAAAGCCGGTCACTCCTACGAGCAGTACTTC. Its translation is CASRKAGHSYEQYF.

The V and J genes are TRBV6-1 and TRBJ1-2; D gene ambiguous. Per the germline V gene, CDR1 is MNHNS and CDR2 is SASEGT. This CDR3 has 13 amino acids. The V and J ends lost 6 bases and 2 bases respectively, with 10 bases between them. The CDR3 is CASSPTANYGYTF. For the CDR3, the DNA is TGTGCCAGCAGCCCAACAGCGAACTATGGCTACACCTTC.

The CDR3 spells CAWSGGTGGYEQYF. In DNA, the CDR3 is TGTGCCTGGAGTGGGGGGACAGGGGGGTACGAGCAGTACTTC. The chain joins TRBV30 to TRBJ2-7; TRBD1 matches at 11 bases. The V and J ends lost 1 base and 4 bases, in that order; junction bases with no gene match: 3. CDR1 GTSNPN and CDR2 SVGIG come from the germline V gene (reference sequence). The CDR3 extends over 14 amino acids.

This clone was seen a handful of times. The chain carries TRBV7-2 and TRBJ1-2; 7 nucleotides agree with TRBD1. From germline, CDR1 is SGHTA and CDR2 FQGNSA. Losses at the gene ends were 5 bases for V and 3 bases for J; bases not matched to a gene: 12. This CDR3 comprises 16 residues. CDR3 DNA: TGTGCCAGCAGCCAAGATCAGGGGGTGGGGGACTATGGCTACACCTTC. Encoded protein: CASSQDQGVGDYGYTF.